The 8 T cell receptor beta chains given below trace back to one sample, sequenced in a study of cytomegalovirus exposure and HLA in healthy donors. The study ran its PCR with 60 Vbeta and 13 Jbeta primers. Produced via immunoSEQ multiplex PCR; TCRdb's table is partial and in-frame only. The sample consists of 150,000 or so clones, roughly four fifths of them appearing once. Sequencing input: PBMCs. The source is a woman in her thirties or forties in good health and CMV-seronegative.

Turning to this clone: Because it lacks the conserved phenylalanine or tryptophan at the end, this CDR3 is likely a read error. This chain connects TRBV30 to TRBJ1-1; D gene ambiguous. The CDR3 spans 13 residues. Germline V gene data show CDR1 as GTSNPN and CDR2 as SVGIG (reference sequence). Trimming stripped 4 bases from V and 3 bases from J, with 12 bases between. CDR3 in DNA: TGTGCCTGGACCACGTCCCGGGACACTGAAGCTTTCCTT. Its translation is CAWTTSRDTEAFL.

The chain's CDR3 is CASSPRISGRAGLETQYF. The CDR3 DNA sequence: TGTGCCAGCAGCCCCCGGATTAGCGGGAGGGCCGGACTAGAGACCCAGTACTTC. The chain couples TRBV11-3 to TRBJ2-5; 11 nucleotides agree with TRBD2. Germline loops: CDR1 SGHNT, CDR2 YENEEA. The CDR3 loop spans 18 amino acids. The V and J ends lost 5 bases and 4 bases, in that order; junction bases with no gene match: 15.

As regards this clone: Other DNA sequences from this sample encode an identical CDR3 as well. The chain carries TRBV19 and TRBJ2-7, with D perhaps TRBD2 (5 bases). The CDR3 is made up of 16 amino acids. Germline-derived CDR1 and CDR2 are LNHDA and SQIVND (reference sequence). V was clipped by 3 bases and J by 9 bases, with 24 bases between them. In nucleotides, the CDR3 is TGTGCCAGTAGTATTGACAAAAGAGGCAATTTGAGGGTGCAGTACTTC. Translated: CASSIDKRGNLRVQYF.

The V call is TRBV9, the J call TRBJ2-7, with D possibly being TRBD1 (6 bases). Per germline, CDR1 SGDLS and CDR2 YYNGEE. The CDR3 contains 14 residues. Trimming pared 0 bases from V and 4 bases from J, leaving 11 bases between. The CDR3 sequence: CASSVAGQNYEQYF. The DNA for the CDR3 is TGTGCCAGCAGCGTAGCCGGACAGAATTACGAGCAGTACTTC.

The chain carries TRBV18 and TRBJ1-2; D ambiguous. Trimming removed 2 bases from V and 6 bases from J, with 7 bases in between. Germline CDR1 KGHSH, CDR2 LQKENI. The CDR3 is 12 amino acids. This CDR3 is CASSPSGDGYTF. The CDR3 coding sequence is TGTGCCAGCTCACCATCCGGGGATGGCTACACCTTC. Full variable domain (missing parts from reference TRBV18 and TRBJ1-2): NAGVMQNPRHLVRRRGQEARLRCSPMKGHSHVYWYRQLPEEGLKFMVYLQKENIIDESGMPKERFSAEFPKEGPSILRIQQVVRGDSAAYFCASSPSGDGYTFGSGTRLTVV.

This chain joins TRBV29-1 and TRBJ1-1; TRBD1 aligns across 7 bases. There are 14 residues in the CDR3. Unmatched junction bases numbered 9, after V lost 5 bases and J lost 3 bases. CDR1 SQVTM and CDR2 ANQGSEA come from the germline V gene. CDR3 loop: CSVQTRDSYTEAFF. CDR3 bases: TGCAGCGTTCAAACACGGGACAGTTACACTGAAGCTTTCTTT.

The V and J genes are TRBV15 and TRBJ2-3, with no clear D. Germline lookup yields CDR1 LNHNV and CDR2 YYDKDF (reference sequence). This CDR3 is built from 16 residues. With 0 bases removed from V and 1 base from J, the gap between germline ends came to 11 bases. This chain's CDR3 is CATSREMAVRTDTQYF. The CDR3 bases are TGTGCCACCAGCAGAGAGATGGCAGTACGCACAGATACGCAGTATTTT.

This sequence joins TRBV6-6 and TRBJ2-1; 11 positions match TRBD1. In germline, CDR1 is MNHNY, CDR2 SVGAGI (reference sequence). This CDR3 spans 14 amino acids. V gave up 8 bases and J gave up 8 bases; unmatched junction bases: 8. CDR3 in DNA: TGTGCCAGCCTCGGGACAGGGGGTCTACATGAGCAGTTCTTC. This gives the protein CASLGTGGLHEQFF.